The 2 T cell receptor beta chains given below trace back to one sample, sequenced in a study of T cell responses to AZD1222 COVID-19 vaccine. Generated by immunoSEQ multiplex PCR, the TCRdb table keeps only in-frame clones and is missing some. This sample yields about 73,000 clones, of which almost 90% are seen a single time; over 1.1% belongs to the top ten. The specimen comprised peripheral blood, sampled 28 days after the second AZD1222 dose. All receptors come from an adult who received the AZD1222 COVID-19 vaccine.

The V and J genes are TRBV9 and TRBJ1-3; 7 nucleotides agree with TRBD1. The germline V gene encodes CDR1 SGDLS and CDR2 YYNGEE. V shed 4 bases and J 0 bases; nucleotides not matched to a gene: 10. This CDR3 region has 17 residues. The CDR3 spells CASSSPGQRSSGNTIYF. As DNA, the CDR3 is TGTGCCAGCAGCTCTCCGGGACAGCGGAGCTCTGGAAACACCATATATTTT.

CDR3 sequence: CASGLAGTMETQYF. DNA for the CDR3: TGCGCCAGCGGTCTAGCGGGTACTATGGAGACCCAGTACTTC. The V and J genes are TRBV10-2 and TRBJ2-5; 8 bases map to TRBD2. Germline V gene lookup returns CDR1 WSHSY and CDR2 SAAADI. The ends lost 8 bases at V and 5 bases at J; junction bases unmatched: 10. This CDR3 is built from 14 residues.